This T cell receptor beta chain appears in the sequencing data of a study of post-analysis software for immune sequencing data. J was trimmed by 7 bases and V by 7 bases; bases with no gene match: 9. The V gene's germline CDR1 is MDHEN and CDR2 SYDVKM. The CDR3 contains 14 residues. TCR beta cDNA libraries included unique molecular identifiers. Out of about 0.95 to 10 million T cells, a few hundred thousand cDNA molecules were generated. Each CDR3 protein is one row after TCRdb ran MiXCR on the PCR reads. Of hundreds of thousands of distinct CDR3 sequences listed, 25% to 30% are singletons. General study points: Multiple sclerosis was associated with a significant reduction in normalized Chao1 diversity relative to controls. The study found TRBV5-6, TRBV5-1 and TRBV20-1 among roughly 5 TRBV segments more frequent in patients than controls.

As regards this clonotype: The antigen remains unidentified.

The V gene is TRBV28, the J gene TRBJ2-1; 8 bases are shared with TRBD2. The receptor was derived from a girl aged 10-17 years with multiple sclerosis. Sequenced input: blood. CDR3 sequence (DNA): TGTGCCAGCACCACCGGGACTAGATTTAATGAGCAGTTCTTC. It codes for CASTTGTRFNEQFF.